This T cell receptor (beta chain) was identified during a study of shared clonotypes between healthy human individuals. At the level of the study: Three CD4 naive, three CD4 memory, two CD8 naive and one CD8 memory plate were used per donor.

This clone was counted a single time. Antigen specificity is unknown. The study's findings and limits: Larger estimated richness was generally seen in naive subsets than in memory subsets. Rarefaction revealed incomplete sorted-subset sequencing despite large depth.

J lost 3 bases, V lost 7 bases, and 6 bases had no gene match. The germline V gene encodes CDR1 MRHNA and CDR2 SNTAGT. The CDR3 contains 15 residues. At a deep level, the assay was run. Clones were read by immunoSEQ multiplex PCR, and TCRdb kept only the in-frame ones, dropping some. The sample yields about 120,000 clones, under 70% seen once. The sequence derives from a young woman in good health. The specimen was memory CD8+ T cells sorted from blood. The subset: CD45RO+ cells pooled with CCR7-negative TemRA cells. V is TRBV6-4 and J is TRBJ2-1; TRBD2 aligns across 10 bases. The CDR3 nucleotides read TGTGCCAGCACTTTAACTAGCGGGAACTACAATGAGCAGTTCTTC. It is translated as CASTLTSGNYNEQFF.